This TCR beta chain originates from a study of shared clonotypes between healthy human individuals. For every subset, genomic DNA was evenly distributed across several immunoSEQ plates. Sequencing was performed with immunoSEQ multiplex PCR; in TCRdb, only in-frame clones are kept and a portion is missing. The sample lists around 2.1 million clones, more than 85% seen once, with approximately 1.7% in the top ten. As defined, naive CD8 cells were CD45RO-negative and positively selected for CCR7, with terminally differentiated effector memory CD45RA+ cells excluded. Trimming removed 2 bases from V and 6 bases from J, with 10 bases in between. The germline V gene has CDR1 SGHTA and CDR2 FQGNSA. The CDR3 is made up of 14 amino acids.

The source of this sequence is a man younger than 30 in good health. Some clones in this sample may be carry-over from other donors' samples. This chain uses TRBV7-2 with TRBJ2-2; no firm D call. The specimen sequenced was naive CD8+ T cells from PBMCs. The CDR3 loop is CASSLRSEPGELFF. CDR3 DNA sequence: TGTGCCAGCAGCTTAAGGTCTGAACCCGGGGAGCTGTTTTTT.